This TCR beta chain originates from a study of cytomegalovirus exposure and HLA in healthy donors (TCRdb year 2017). Study-wide context: In an earlier analysis of 450 to 750 of the donors, 276 Gb of sequence data and 100 million or so unique TCR beta sequences from approximately 180 million T cells were reported. About 300 gigabases of sequencing data and around 85 million unique TCR sequences made up an early release that covered around 640 HLA-typed donors. The genetic ancestry cluster associated with self-reported Caucasian donors included about 84% of the roughly 410 genotyped donors. The study aimed to test whether cataloging public T cell receptors could reveal signatures of past pathogen exposure. Using immunosequencing, the study profiled T cell repertoires from 550 to 750 subjects and related those repertoires to cytomegalovirus serostatus. A separate validation cohort of 100 to 150 different subjects was used in addition to the approximately 700-subject first cohort. High-throughput TCR immunosequencing, statistical association of individual TCRs with disease status, and machine learning were combined to predict cytomegalovirus infection status. A later analysis re-examined previously published TCR beta repertoires from about 700 donors and added high-resolution HLA genotyping to investigate patterns of TCR occurrence. The later analysis used no new phenotypic data to find candidate immune exposures, relying instead on TCR beta sequences and their occurrence across donors. An earlier analysis of around 580 of the donors used high-throughput TCR beta sequencing to judge whether each TCR beta V gene segment behaved as functional or pseudogenic. Alongside the repertoire data, information on donor age, sex, ethnicity and CMV serostatus was compiled. A later genetic analysis took genome-wide SNP genotypes for about 55% of the roughly 670 donors and used that subset as a discovery cohort. Every repertoire in the discovery cohort had been generated on one and the same sequencing platform. Both class I and class II loci were covered by HLA typing, at four-digit resolution. Typing coverage varied by locus: 629-630 donors for A, B, C, DRB1 and DQB1; approximately 560 for DQA1; 600 to 610 for DPA1; roughly 470 for DPB1. Several DR-DQ haplotypes were handled as single units for association and clustering, since linkage in the cohort was strong. Among 398 genotyped donors of the cohort, an average of about 240,000 unique TCR beta nucleotide sequences were sequenced per donor, roughly a sixth of them non-productive. Paper-wide results and their limitations: A further reported finding was that TCR beta sequences accurately predicted the HLA-A and HLA-B alleles for most subjects in the first cohort. When HLA alleles, especially DR and DQ, strongly co-occurred, TCR associations were difficult to assign to individual alleles. According to a later analysis, parvovirus B19, influenza, CMV and Epstein-Barr virus appeared linked to several top co-occurrence clusters. V-gene and J-gene trimming of TCR beta chains was associated with a missense DCLRE1C variant in a later genetic analysis, and the association was replicated in an independent cohort. About 15 rarely observed V segments, including chromosome 9 orphons, were excluded from the earlier analysis of almost 600 of the donors because counts were too low. In vitro tests confirmed that a few of the cytomegalovirus-associated TCR beta chains recognize cytomegalovirus antigens. Immune exposure information for the cohort was limited to CMV serostatus. Across donors, most TCR sequences were observed very rarely, whereas some public TCRs were present in many individuals. In the study, 150 to 200 TCR beta chains were listed as associated with cytomegalovirus. In a later analysis, the rate of TCR association differed among HLA loci, with DRB1 alleles having the most associated TCRs and HLA-C alleles having the fewest. Sequencing depth was assumed to be roughly uniform across donors in the presence/absence analyses, though that assumption may not hold. A later analysis found that most CMV-associated TCR beta chains appeared HLA-restricted, with HLA associations seemingly driven largely by CMV exposure. According to the authors, the approach could potentially be generalized to other disease states and immunological phenotypes. The classifier was reported to diagnose cytomegalovirus status with high specificity and sensitivity in both the original and validation cohorts. Some IMGT-functional V segments, including TRBV6-2 and TRBV6-3, could not be distinguished by the 87-base-pair reads and were therefore excluded. Specific HLA alleles were associated with roughly 17,000 TCR beta sequences at a false discovery rate of 0.05 in a later analysis. In this cohort, only TCR beta chains were sequenced, and detectable features were limited by the absence of alpha or paired-chain data. Compared with equally common non-associated chains, HLA-associated TCR beta chains in a later analysis were more clonally expanded and had lower generation probabilities. Linkage disequilibrium might explain the correlated functional status among segregating V segments, but an unknown experimental factor could not be excluded. According to a later genetic analysis, donors in an Asian-associated ancestry cluster had fewer N-insertions in productive TCRs than the roughly 670-donor mean. Broadly in line with IMGT annotations, most TCR beta V segments showed up in productive rearrangements about 87% or about 30% of the time in an earlier analysis of about 500 of the donors. A cluster of highly shared sequence variants was judged likely to be a technical artifact of the sequencing pipeline. Because HLA typing was missing for some donors at each locus, association tests included only the typed subset.

Libraries were made using the immunoSEQ multiplex PCR assay. A mixture of 60 forward primers for TCR Vbeta segments and 13 reverse primers for TCR Jbeta segments was used in the multiplex PCR. A multiplex PCR assay on genomic DNA amplified the CDR3 region of rearranged TCR beta genes. Amplified TCR beta libraries were sequenced as 87-base-pair reads on the Illumina HiSeq System. In the authors' own workflow: A later analysis counted some 74 million unique TCR beta chains across the 666 repertoires, and 9 million to 14 million of these chains were shared by at least two donors. Raw reads were error-corrected and collapsed into unique sequences by a nearest-neighbor algorithm in which closely related sequences were merged to remove PCR and sequencing errors. Alignment of CDR3 sequences to IMGT reference sequences was used to assign V, D and J gene segments. For a sequence to be retained, a match of at least six nucleotides to both a V gene segment and a J gene segment was required. A rearrangement was called productive if the CDR3 had no stop codons and remained in frame with V and J, and every other rearrangement was called non-productive. Following IMGT convention, CDR3 was defined as the stretch from the second conserved V-encoded cysteine to the conserved J-encoded phenylalanine. The earlier analysis of some 550 of the donors excluded any sequence lacking an unambiguous match to a single V gene segment. In an earlier analysis of some 590 of the donors, a V segment was called functional when productive rearrangements were above 56.7%, and segregating when the standard deviation between donors exceeded 5%. To diagnose cytomegalovirus status from the catalog of TCR beta chain sequences, a statistical classification framework was built. V and J gene assignment, in a later analysis, came from comparing TCR nucleotide sequences with IMGT/GENE-DB human TR gene sequences. The TCRdist pipeline was used in a later analysis to assign CDR3 sequences and most-parsimonious VDJ recombination scenarios. A later analysis defined each TCR beta chain by its CDR3 amino acid sequence plus V-gene family, and excluded reads lacking a unique V-gene family. To address suspected cross-contamination and a sequencing artifact, a later analysis removed some 620 highly shared, low-generation-probability nucleotide sequences. A later analysis calculated a clonal expansion index for each public chain from normalized within-repertoire ranks of inferred template counts. A later analysis computed generation probabilities with a VDJ recombination model fitted to out-of-frame rearrangements, and checked the results against IGoR. A later analysis scored TCR-TCR, TCR-HLA and TCR-CMV co-occurrence with hypergeometric tests, applying a repertoire-size bias correction to TCR pairs. To estimate false discovery rates, a later analysis permuted the HLA or CMV assignments 20 times. In a later analysis, co-occurring TCRs were grouped using DBSCAN, with TCRdist sequence similarity added in when clustering inside HLA-allele-positive subsets. Co-occurrence clustering excluded repertoires with fewer than 30,000 or more than 120,000 public chains, plus five with anomalous nucleotide sharing. TCRdb obtained this table from immuneACCESS and retained in-frame rearrangements with V and J assigned. These tables miss some clones; where compared with another copy, unresolved V genes account for less than half of the shortfall, and the remainder is unexplained. That table furnishes V, J and clone size, whereas the DNA furnished D and trimming. This sample holds under 200,000 clones; approximately 80% were observed only once. The top ten hold 1.5% to 2% of the sample.

In total, 630 or so healthy bone marrow donors made up the cohort. Cohort members were all nominally healthy when sampled, although unrecorded immune exposures were likely present. The donor tested CMV seronegative and was one of the 352 seronegative cohort members. Every donor gave a peripheral blood sample, and the peripheral blood mononuclear cells from that sample were used for TCR beta sequencing. The Qiagen DNeasy Blood Extraction Kit was used to extract genomic DNA from the blood cell samples. From its cysteine to its phenylalanine, the CDR3 spans 14 amino acids. The DNA shown is the 42-base CDR3, in frame from base 1. V is clipped by 3 bases and J by 4 bases, and the sequence between their germline boundaries is 13 bases long. For CDR1 and CDR2, the germline V gene lists KGHSH and LQKENI. Details on this clone: It lacks a known antigen. No much larger clone is present one base from it, and per-base qualities are unavailable.

This clonotype was obtained from a woman in her 30s in good health and CMV-seronegative. The sample taken for sequencing was PBMCs. This chain joins TRBV18 to TRBJ2-7; a weak D assignment points to TRBD2 (6 bases agree). At the DNA level, the sequence is TGTGCCAGCTCACCGGCGCTTGCGGGGTACGAGCAGTACTTC. This encodes CASSPALAGYEQYF.